This is a list of T cell receptor beta chains from one sample in a study of T cells in Graves' hyperthyroidism and ophthalmopathy. TCRdb called the multiplex PCR reads again in MiXCR, with one record for every CDR3 protein. This table has about 540,000 distinct CDR3 sequences, about half appearing once. The sequencing sample was made of peripheral blood or thyroid tissue (not recorded which). The receptors shown here come from a woman between 18 and 29 years old with Graves' hyperthyroidism. CDR3s include the opening cysteine and the closing phenylalanine or tryptophan. A clone size is listed for some rows: how often the clone was seen (once, few, many), or a class if it is expanded.

clone size	V gene	J gene	CDR3 protein
NA	TRBV20-1	TRBJ2-6	CSARVVGSDGANVLTF
few	TRBV13	TRBJ1-1	CASSPSRPGQGSNTEAFF
once	TRBV10-3	TRBJ2-5	CAVSARLAQETQYF
many	TRBV5-1	TRBJ1-2	CASSEEQGAFGYTF
NA	TRBV5-6	NA	CASSVGPPRDTQYF
many	TRBV19	TRBJ1-6	CASSRDRRGSPLHF
many	TRBV7-9	TRBJ1-5	CASSRGQGRDQPQHF
NA	TRBV20-1	TRBJ2-5	CSAPSLSGPQETQYF
many	TRBV5-1	TRBJ1-2	CASSFPTGDGYTF
many	TRBV20-1	TRBJ1-3	CSARGLSGNTIYF
many	TRBV29-1	TRBJ1-1	CSVVGGWGTEAFF
NA	TRBV7-3	NA	CASSLTGLAVYNEQFF
many	TRBV27	TRBJ2-7	CASRAAGGSSYEQYF
once	TRBV15	TRBJ1-4	CATSSGAGTDEKLFF
many	TRBV27	TRBJ1-2	CASSRDRAHYGYTF
many	TRBV11-2	TRBJ1-4	CASSFLASPVKFF
NA	TRBV20-1	TRBJ2-5	CSALAGTGEETQYF
NA	TRBV7-3	TRBJ2-5	CASRGQSNQETQYF
many	TRBV6-2/TRBV6-3	TRBJ2-2	CASSPAANTGELFF
many	TRBV19	TRBJ1-6	CASIPGDLNSPLHF
once	TRBV29-1	TRBJ2-7	CRPRLGDIYEQYF
many	TRBV5-6	TRBJ2-7	CASSLGGLYEQYF
NA	TRBV10-3	TRBJ2-7	CAISTGLAGRAYEQYF
NA	TRBV20-1	TRBJ1-6	CSAISDRGLGSPLHF
many	TRBV14	TRBJ2-7	CASSPLTSGSWEQYF
NA	TRBV15	TRBJ1-1	CATSSEAGGRNTEAFF
many	TRBV10-3	TRBJ2-5	CAIIRSGLAGVWKETQYF
NA	TRBV11-2	TRBJ1-2	CASSWGGTGDDYGYTF
NA	TRBV7-2	TRBJ1-5	CASSLSRASGSYEHF
NA	TRBV20-1	TRBJ1-1	CSARVQGNTEAFF
NA	TRBV20-1	TRBJ1-4	CSARDMGQGDEKLFF
many	TRBV12-5	TRBJ1-2	CASGLVLGGRDYGYTF
NA	TRBV27	TRBJ1-3	CTSSETPIGGNTIYF
many	TRBV11-3	TRBJ2-5	CASSLDPTTGRETQYF
NA	TRBV10-3	TRBJ1-5	CAISESTPRTYEHF
NA	TRBV29-1	TRBJ2-5	CSVGGFLAEEGQYF
NA	TRBV12-3/TRBV12-4	TRBJ1-1	CASSYGQATEAFF
NA	TRBV2	TRBJ2-5	CASSQGTQGDVKTQYF
NA	TRBV6-6	TRBJ1-2	CASSTSGTGGSGYAF
many	TRBV7-2	TRBJ2-7	CASSPLGGSGNEQYF
many	TRBV11-1	TRBJ2-2	CASSSKGQTLTGELFF
many	TRBV11-3	TRBJ2-7	CASSLPVAPYEQYF
many	TRBV9	TRBJ1-5	CASSSETNQPQHF
many	TRBV7-8	TRBJ2-7	CASSSSRTSGSYEQYF
many	TRBV13	TRBJ2-5	CASSLTTGGSSQETQYF
NA	TRBV2	TRBJ2-1	CASSERRYSYNEQFF
many	TRBV7-2	TRBJ1-2	CASSLEEGGAGYTF
NA	TRBV7-3	NA	CASSQPGQGLGDNEQFF
many	TRBV12-3/TRBV12-4	TRBJ1-5	CASRGQGGGQPQHF
NA	TRBV12-3/TRBV12-4	TRBJ2-7	CASGYTSAEQYF
many	TRBV3-1	TRBJ1-1	CASSLGALAGTEAFF
NA	TRBV2	TRBJ2-7	CAISPSGTASYEQYF
NA	TRBV7-3	NA	CASSYSGASENEQFF
many	TRBV19	TRBJ2-6	CASKVPGANVLTF